One T cell receptor (beta chain) is described in this entry. The antigen is undetermined. This entry comes from a study of cytomegalovirus exposure and HLA in healthy donors. Study-wide points: HLA-A and HLA-B allele assignments for most subjects were reportedly predicted accurately using TCR beta sequences. Later analysis found that TCR beta chains associated with HLA were more clonally expanded than other, equally common chains.

The PCR ran on 60 Vbeta and 13 Jbeta primers. The protocol was immunoSEQ multiplex PCR, while the TCRdb copy is restricted to in-frame clones and leaves out a portion. Its listing shows more than 90,000 clones. Germline V gives CDR1 SGHTA, CDR2 FQGNSA. The CDR3 is 14 residues long. V dropped 6 bases and J dropped 5 bases, with 14 bases sitting between them. This rearrangement joins TRBV7-2 to TRBJ2-1, with D perhaps TRBD1 (6 bases). Sequencing was carried out using PBMCs. The source is a man aged 40-55 years in good health and CMV-seropositive. The chain's CDR3 is CASRRGQGNNEQFF. CDR3 coding DNA: TGTGCCAGCAGGAGGGGACAAGGGAACAATGAGCAGTTCTTC.